This T cell receptor (beta chain) was found in a study of blood T cells in healthy people across ages. Together with a sample-barcoded 5' primer, a J-beta primer mix was included in a second PCR lasting about 7 to 11 cycles. A tag from a template-switch adaptor with 12 random nucleotides marked each cDNA molecule. One entry per CDR3 protein results from TCRdb running MiXCR on the 5' RACE reads. The sample comprises 650,000 to 1,000,000 distinct CDR3 sequences, around 34% of which are singletons, and around 13% rests with the top ten. Per germline, CDR1 DFQATT and CDR2 SNEGSKA (reference sequence). CDR3 length: 13 amino acids. J gave up 7 bases and V 3 bases, and 5 bases lay outside the gene matches. On this clonotype: The antigen remains undetermined.

Study outcomes and limitations: Measured against age, TCR beta diversity per million T cells decreased in a roughly linear manner. PBMC samples, being unsorted, prevented any conclusive comparison of naive and antigen-experienced cells. It was held that diversity estimates obtained from one million T cells represented underestimates.

The sequence came from a man younger than 35 in good health. The sequenced sample was blood. The rearrangement links TRBV20-1 to TRBJ2-1; 8 bases are shared with TRBD2. The CDR3 loop reads CSASPGGENEQFF. The CDR3 DNA sequence: TGCAGTGCTAGCCCGGGGGGGGAAAATGAGCAGTTCTTC.